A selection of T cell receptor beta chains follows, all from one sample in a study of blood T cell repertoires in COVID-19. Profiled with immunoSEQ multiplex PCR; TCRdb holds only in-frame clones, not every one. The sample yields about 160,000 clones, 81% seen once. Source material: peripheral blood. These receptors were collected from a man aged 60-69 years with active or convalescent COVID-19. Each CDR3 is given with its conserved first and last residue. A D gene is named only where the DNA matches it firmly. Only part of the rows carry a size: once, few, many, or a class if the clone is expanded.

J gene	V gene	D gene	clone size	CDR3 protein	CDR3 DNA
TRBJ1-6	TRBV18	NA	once	CASSPRSSYNSPLHF	TGTGCCAGCTCACCACGGAGCTCCTATAATTCACCCCTCCACTTT
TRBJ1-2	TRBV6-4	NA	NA	CASSSGQYSHGYTF	TGTGCCAGCAGTAGCGGACAGTACTCTCATGGCTACACCTTC
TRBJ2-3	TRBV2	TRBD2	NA	CASRKAGGTSTDTQYF	TGTGCCAGCAGGAAAGCGGGGGGGACTAGCACAGATACGCAGTATTTT
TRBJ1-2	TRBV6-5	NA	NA	CASSFQGWGYTF	TGTGCCAGCAGTTTCCAGGGTTGGGGCTACACCTTC
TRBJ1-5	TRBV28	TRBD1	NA	CASSLPPGTGGRYQPQHF	TGTGCCAGCAGTTTGCCTCCCGGGACAGGGGGTCGGTATCAGCCCCAGCATTTT
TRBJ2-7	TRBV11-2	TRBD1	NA	CASRSGQGGYEQYF	TGTGCCAGCAGGAGCGGACAGGGAGGATACGAGCAGTACTTC
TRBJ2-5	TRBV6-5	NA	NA	CASSYSLRAAQETQYF	TGTGCCAGCAGTTACTCCCTAAGAGCGGCGCAAGAGACCCAGTACTTC
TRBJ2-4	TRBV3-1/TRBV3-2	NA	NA	CASSQDPGGTKNIQYF	TGTGCCAGCAGCCAAGATCCAGGGGGGACCAAAAACATTCAGTACTTC
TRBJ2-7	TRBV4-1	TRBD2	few	CASSAQHAGGGYEQYF	TGCGCCAGCAGCGCACAGCACGCGGGGGGAGGTTACGAGCAGTACTTC
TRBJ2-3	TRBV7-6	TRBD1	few	CASSLGTGATDTQYF	TGTGCCAGCAGCTTAGGGACAGGGGCCACAGATACGCAGTATTTT
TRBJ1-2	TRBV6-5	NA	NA	CASSYSFSLVDYGYTF	TGTGCCAGCAGTTACTCGTTCTCTTTAGTTGACTATGGCTACACCTTC
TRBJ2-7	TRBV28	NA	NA	CASSAVRDIPIKYEQYF	TGTGCCAGCAGTGCTGTTCGCGATATACCTATCAAGTACGAGCAGTACTTC
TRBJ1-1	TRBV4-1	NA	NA	CASRTENTEAFF	TGCGCCAGCAGAACAGAGAACACTGAAGCTTTCTTT
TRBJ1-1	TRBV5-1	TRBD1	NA	CASSPGTGNTEAFF	TGCGCCAGCAGCCCTGGGACAGGGAACACTGAAGCTTTCTTT
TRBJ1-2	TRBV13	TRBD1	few	CASSFDPGTGRYGYTF	TGTGCCAGCAGTTTTGACCCCGGGACAGGACGCTATGGCTACACCTTC
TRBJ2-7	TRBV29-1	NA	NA	CSVSIRDYEQYF	TGCAGCGTTTCTATCCGGGACTACGAGCAGTACTTC
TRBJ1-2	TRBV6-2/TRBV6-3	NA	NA	CASSYSGESTF	TGTGCCAGCAGTTACTCAGGGGAATCCACCTTC
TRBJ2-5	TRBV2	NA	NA	CASSVRDRETQYF	TGTGCCAGCAGTGTGAGGGATCGGGAGACCCAGTACTTC
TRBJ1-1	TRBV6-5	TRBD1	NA	CASRRDRENTEAFF	TGTGCCAGCAGACGGGACAGGGAGAACACTGAAGCTTTCTTT
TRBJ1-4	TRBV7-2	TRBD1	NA	CASSPDRGSEKLFF	TGTGCCAGCAGCCCAGACAGGGGCAGTGAAAAACTGTTTTTT
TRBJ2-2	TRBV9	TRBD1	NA	CASRVGTGSNTGELFF	TGTGCCAGCAGGGTGGGGACAGGGTCGAACACCGGGGAGCTGTTTTTT
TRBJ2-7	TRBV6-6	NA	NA	CASETGQTYEQYF	TGTGCCAGTGAGACCGGACAGACGTACGAGCAGTACTTC
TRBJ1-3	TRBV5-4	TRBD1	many	CASSLANRGRLNTIYF	TGTGCCAGCAGCTTGGCCAACAGGGGCAGGTTGAACACCATATATTTT
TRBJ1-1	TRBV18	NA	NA	CASSPGAWVAEAFF	TGTGCCAGCTCACCAGGGGCATGGGTCGCTGAAGCTTTCTTT
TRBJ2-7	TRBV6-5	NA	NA	CASRVRGVVGYEQYF	TGTGCCAGCAGAGTTCGGGGAGTAGTGGGCTACGAGCAGTACTTC
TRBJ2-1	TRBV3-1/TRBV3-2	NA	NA	CASSQGGYTRNEQFF	TGTGCCAGCAGCCAAGGGGGATACACTAGGAATGAGCAGTTCTTC
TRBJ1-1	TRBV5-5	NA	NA	CASSSRGSGTAEAFF	TGTGCCAGCAGTTCAAGGGGGTCGGGTACAGCCGAAGCTTTCTTT
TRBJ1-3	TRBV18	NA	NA	CASSPRQLNSGNTIYF	TGTGCCAGCTCACCAAGACAGCTTAACTCTGGAAACACCATATATTTT
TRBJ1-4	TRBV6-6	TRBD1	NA	CASRAGTEEKLFF	TGTGCCAGCAGAGCCGGGACAGAGGAAAAACTGTTTTTT
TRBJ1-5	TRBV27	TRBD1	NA	CASSLGTGGNQPQHF	TGTGCCAGCAGTTTAGGGACAGGGGGCAATCAGCCCCAGCATTTT
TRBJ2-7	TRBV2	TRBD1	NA	CASRDSSYEQYF	TGTGCCAGCCGGGACAGCTCCTACGAGCAGTACTTC
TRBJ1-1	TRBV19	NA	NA	CASRTGRETEAFF	TGTGCCAGTAGGACAGGTAGGGAAACTGAAGCTTTCTTT
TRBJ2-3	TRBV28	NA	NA	CASSASSTDTQYF	TGTGCCAGTAGCGCCTCTAGCACAGATACGCAGTATTTT
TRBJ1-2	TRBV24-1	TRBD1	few	CATIPRGLGYTF	TGTGCCACCATCCCGAGGGGGCTTGGCTACACCTTC
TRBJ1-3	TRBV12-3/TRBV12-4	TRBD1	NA	CASSWDRGLPRYF	TGTGCCAGCAGTTGGGACAGGGGACTTCCTCGATATTTT
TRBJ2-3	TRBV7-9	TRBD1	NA	CASSPNRQGLTDTQYF	TGTGCCAGCAGCCCTAACCGACAGGGCCTCACAGATACGCAGTATTTT
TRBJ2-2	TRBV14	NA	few	CASSQGDRRMNTGELFF	TGTGCCAGCAGCCAAGGCGACAGGCGAATGAACACCGGGGAGCTGTTTTTT
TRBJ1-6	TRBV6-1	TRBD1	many	CASSEGQGRPLHF	TGTGCCAGCAGCGAAGGACAGGGTAGACCCCTCCACTTT
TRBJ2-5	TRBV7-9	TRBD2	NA	CASSLAAGGVETQYF	TGTGCCAGCAGCTTGGCAGCGGGAGGAGTAGAGACCCAGTACTTC
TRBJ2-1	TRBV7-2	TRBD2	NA	CASSYTSGGRSYNEQFF	TGTGCCAGCAGCTATACTAGCGGGGGCCGCTCCTACAATGAGCAGTTCTTC
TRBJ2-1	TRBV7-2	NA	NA	CASSPTTGPPYNEQFF	TGTGCCAGCAGCCCGACCACAGGTCCCCCCTACAATGAGCAGTTCTTC